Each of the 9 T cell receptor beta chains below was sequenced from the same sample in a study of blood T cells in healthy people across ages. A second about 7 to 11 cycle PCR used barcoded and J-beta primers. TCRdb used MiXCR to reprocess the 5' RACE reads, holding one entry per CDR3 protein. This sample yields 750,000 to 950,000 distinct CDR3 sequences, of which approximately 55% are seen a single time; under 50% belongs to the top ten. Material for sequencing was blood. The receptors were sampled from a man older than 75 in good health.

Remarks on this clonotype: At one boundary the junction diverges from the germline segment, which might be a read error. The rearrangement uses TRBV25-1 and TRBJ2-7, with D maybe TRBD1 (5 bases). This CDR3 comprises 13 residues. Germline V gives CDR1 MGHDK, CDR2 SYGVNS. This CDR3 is CASREYIRGEQYF. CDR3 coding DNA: TGTGCCAGCAGGGAATATATAAGGGGCGAGCAGTACTTC.

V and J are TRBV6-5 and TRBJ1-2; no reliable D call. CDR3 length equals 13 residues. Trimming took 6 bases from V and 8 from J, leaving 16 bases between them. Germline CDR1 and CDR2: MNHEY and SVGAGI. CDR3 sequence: CASSMVFGEGYTF. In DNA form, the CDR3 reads TGTGCCAGCAGCATGGTATTTGGGGAAGGCTACACCTTC.

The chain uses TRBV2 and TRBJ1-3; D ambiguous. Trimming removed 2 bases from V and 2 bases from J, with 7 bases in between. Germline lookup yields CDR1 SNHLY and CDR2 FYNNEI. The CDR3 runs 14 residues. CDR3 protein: CASSERRAGNTIYF. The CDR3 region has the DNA TGTGCCAGCAGTGAACGGAGGGCTGGAAACACCATATATTTT. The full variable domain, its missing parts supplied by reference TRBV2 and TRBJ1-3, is EPEVTQTPSHQVTQMGQEVILRCVPISNHLYFYWYRQILGQKVEFLVSFYNNEISEKSEIFDDQFSVERPDGSNFTLKIRSTKLEDSAMYFCASSERRAGNTIYFGEGSWLTVV.

The CDR3: CASSSGRSYQETQYF. CDR3 bases: TGTGCCAGCAGCTCCGGCAGGTCGTACCAAGAGACCCAGTACTTC. The chain is built from TRBV7-3 and TRBJ2-5; D unresolved. This CDR3 comprises 15 residues. V was trimmed by 4 bases and J by 0 bases, leaving 12 bases between them. Per the germline V gene, CDR1 is SGHTA and CDR2 is FQGTGA.

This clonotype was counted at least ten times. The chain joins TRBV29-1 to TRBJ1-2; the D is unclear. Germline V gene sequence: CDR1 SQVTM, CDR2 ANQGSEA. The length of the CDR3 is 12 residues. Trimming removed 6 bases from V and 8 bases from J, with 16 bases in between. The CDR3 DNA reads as TGCAGCGTCGTTTTTACGTCGGGGGGCTACACCTTC. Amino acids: CSVVFTSGGYTF.

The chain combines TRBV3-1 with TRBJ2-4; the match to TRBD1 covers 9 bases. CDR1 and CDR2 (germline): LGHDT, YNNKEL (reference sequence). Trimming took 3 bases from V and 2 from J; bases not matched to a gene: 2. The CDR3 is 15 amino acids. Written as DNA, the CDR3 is TGTGCCAGCAGCCATACAGGGGGCCCCAAAAACATTCAGTACTTC. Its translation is CASSHTGGPKNIQYF.

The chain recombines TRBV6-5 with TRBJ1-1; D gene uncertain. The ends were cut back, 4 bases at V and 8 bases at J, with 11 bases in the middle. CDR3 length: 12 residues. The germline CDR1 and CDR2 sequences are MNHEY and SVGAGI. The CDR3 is CASSSRPGEAFF. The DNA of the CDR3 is TGTGCCAGCAGTTCCCGCCCCGGCGAAGCTTTCTTT.

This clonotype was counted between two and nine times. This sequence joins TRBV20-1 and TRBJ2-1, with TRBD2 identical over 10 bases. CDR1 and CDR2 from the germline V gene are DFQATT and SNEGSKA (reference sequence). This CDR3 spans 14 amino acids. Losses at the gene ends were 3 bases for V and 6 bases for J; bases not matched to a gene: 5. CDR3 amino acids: CSASLAGESNEQFF. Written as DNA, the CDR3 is TGCAGTGCTAGCCTAGCGGGGGAGTCCAATGAGCAGTTCTTC.

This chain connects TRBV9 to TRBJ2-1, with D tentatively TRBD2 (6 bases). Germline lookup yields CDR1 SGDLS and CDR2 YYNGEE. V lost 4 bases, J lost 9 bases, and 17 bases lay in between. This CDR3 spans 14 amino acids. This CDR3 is CASSIGGPRAEQFF. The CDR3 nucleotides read TGTGCCAGCAGCATCGGAGGGCCCAGGGCTGAGCAGTTCTTC.